Listed here are 21 T cell receptor beta chains from one sample, sequenced in a study of naive and memory T cell subsets. These receptors lack a known antigen. Two oligonucleotides, mixed equimolar, formed the beta constant-region primer covering TRBC1 and TRBC2. Four rounds of PCR amplified the ligated cDNA using nested alpha and beta constant-region primers plus SP2. TCRdb reanalysed the UMI-ligation and nested PCR reads using MiXCR and keeps one entry per CDR3 protein. The sample gives roughly 140,000 distinct CDR3 sequences, approximately 18% of which show up once; more than 0.6% is in the top ten. General observations from the study: Especially in CD8 cells, naive repertoires contained a few larger clonotypes, possibly CD45RA-re-expressing memory cells.

The source material was naive CD8+ T cells from blood. These TCRs come from a human donor in good health.

A few counts support this clonotype. The rearrangement joins TRBV27 to TRBJ1-1, with TRBD1 identical over 8 bases. Germline V gene lookup returns CDR1 MNHEY and CDR2 SMNVEV (reference sequence). V gave up 1 base and J gave up 1 base; unmatched junction bases: 2. This CDR3 spans 15 amino acids. Here the CDR3 reads CASSLYGTGNTEAFF. CDR3 DNA sequence: TGTGCCAGCAGTTTATACGGGACAGGGAACACTGAAGCTTTCTTT.

This clonotype has more than one count but fewer than ten. The rearrangement uses TRBV5-1 and TRBJ2-7; 7 nucleotides agree with TRBD2. Germline V gene data show CDR1 as SGHRS and CDR2 as YFSETQ. With V trimmed by 0 bases and J by 2 bases, 5 bases remained unmatched. The CDR3 covers 15 residues. CDR3: CASSLDPGGAYEQYF. CDR3 DNA sequence: TGCGCCAGCAGCTTGGACCCGGGAGGTGCCTACGAGCAGTACTTC. The variable domain in full, with the rest retrieved from reference TRBV5-1 and TRBJ2-7, is KAGVTQTPRYLIKTRGQQVTLSCSPISGHRSVSWYQQTPGQGLQFLFEYFSETQRNKGNFPGRFSGRQFSNSRSEMNVSTLELGDSALYLCASSLDPGGAYEQYFGPGTRLTVT.

This clonotype was recorded a few times. The chain recombines TRBV4-1 with TRBJ2-7; 10 bases agree with TRBD2. The V gene end was trimmed by 3 bases and the J gene end by 1 base; junction bases not matched to a gene: 9. The CDR3 totals 17 residues. Per the germline V gene, CDR1 is MGHRA and CDR2 is YSYEKL. CDR3 sequence reads: CASSQGGLGLASYEQYF. As DNA, the CDR3 is TGCGCCAGCAGCCAGGGGGGCCTGGGACTAGCGTCCTACGAGCAGTACTTC.

This chain's CDR3 is CASSPTGGQDGYTF. CDR3 nucleotide sequence: TGTGCCAGCAGCCCAACAGGGGGCCAGGACGGCTACACCTTC. This chain uses TRBV28 with TRBJ1-2; TRBD1 aligns across 9 bases. This CDR3 comprises 14 residues. The V and J ends lost 6 bases and 8 bases, in that order; junction bases with no gene match: 10. The germline V gene has CDR1 MDHEN and CDR2 SYDVKM.

The gene calls are TRBV2 and TRBJ2-1, with 10 bases matching TRBD1. Germline CDR1 reads SNHLY; CDR2 reads FYNNEI. V trimming: 8 bases; J trimming: 4 bases; junction bases outside the gene matches: 8. The CDR3 is 15 amino acids. The CDR3 loop is CASPGTGDQYNEQFF. CDR3 coding DNA: TGTGCCAGCCCCGGGACAGGGGACCAATACAATGAGCAGTTCTTC.

This clonotype was picked up a small number of times. This chain uses TRBV28 with TRBJ2-1, with a possible D match to TRBD2 (6 bases). Germline CDR1 and CDR2: MDHEN and SYDVKM. Trimming removed 6 bases at V and 0 bases at J, with 12 bases between. The CDR3 contains 15 residues. The CDR3 DNA sequence: TGTGCCAGCAGGCGGGGCATGAGCTCCTACAATGAGCAGTTCTTC. Translating it yields CASRRGMSSYNEQFF. The whole variable domain, remainder taken from reference TRBV28 and TRBJ2-1, is DVKVTQSSRYLVKRTGEKVFLECVQDMDHENMFWYRQDPGLGLRLIYFSYDVKMKEKGDIPEGYSVSREKKERFSLILESASTNQTSMYLCASRRGMSSYNEQFFGPGTRLTVL.

This clonotype has only a few counts. The chain has TRBV12-3 or TRBV12-4 and TRBJ1-1; tentative D call: TRBD1 (6 bases). The CDR3 is 11 residues long. Trimming left V 6 bases short and J 10 bases short, with 12 bases between. In nucleotides, the CDR3 is TGTGCCAGCAGCTCAGGGGTTTTAGCTTTCTTT. Translation gives CASSSGVLAFF.

This chain joins TRBV29-1 and TRBJ1-1; tentative D call: TRBD1 (5 bases). V was clipped by 6 bases and J by 3 bases, with 20 bases between them. This CDR3 is built from 15 residues. The V gene's germline CDR1 is SQVTM and CDR2 ANQGSEA. CDR3 coding DNA: TGCAGCGTGGCCGGGGCAGGTCGGAGTGACACTGAAGCTTTCTTT. It is translated as CSVAGAGRSDTEAFF.

This chain joins TRBV11-2 and TRBJ2-1, with 8 bases aligning to TRBD1. The CDR3 spans 18 residues. The germline gives CDR1 SGHAT, CDR2 FQNNGV. With 4 bases clipped from V and 8 bases from J, the junction kept 19 bases outside the gene matches. CDR3 sequence: CASSSRTGSLKVGDEQFF. The CDR3 bases are TGTGCCAGCAGCTCCCGGACAGGGTCACTGAAAGTGGGTGATGAGCAGTTCTTC.

This clonotype was found a few times. The CDR3, as DNA: TGTGCCACCAGCAGACCCGACGGTGGCGTGTACGAGCAGTACTTC. Protein: CATSRPDGGVYEQYF. This rearrangement joins TRBV15 to TRBJ2-7, with D hard to call. Trimming removed 2 bases at V and 4 bases at J, with 15 bases between. The CDR3 runs to 15 residues. The germline CDR1 and CDR2 sequences are LNHNV and YYDKDF (reference sequence).

This clonotype showed up many times. The chain links TRBV5-6 to TRBJ2-3; TRBD2 matches at 10 bases. The CDR3 length is 16 residues. The V gene end was trimmed by 2 bases and the J gene end by 6 bases; junction bases not matched to a gene: 9. In germline, CDR1 is SGHDT, CDR2 YYEEEE. In DNA form, the CDR3 reads TGTGCCAGCAGCTTCCTCCTAGCGGGAGTAAGTGATACGCAGTATTTT. It codes for CASSFLLAGVSDTQYF.

J is TRBJ2-1 and V is TRBV20-1; 9 nucleotides line up with TRBD2. The germline V gene encodes CDR1 DFQATT and CDR2 SNEGSKA (reference sequence). The CDR3 totals 12 residues. The trim removed 7 bases at V and 2 bases at J, leaving 0 bases unmatched. This chain's CDR3 is CSVAGAYNEQFF. CDR3 bases: TGCAGTGTAGCGGGAGCCTACAATGAGCAGTTCTTC.

V is TRBV15 and J is TRBJ2-7; D is unresolved. V was shortened by 3 bases and J by 3 bases, with 6 bases between the two germline ends. Germline loops: CDR1 LNHNV, CDR2 YYDKDF (reference sequence). The CDR3 has 12 residues. The DNA of the CDR3 is TGTGCCACCAGCAGTCTTAACTACGAGCAGTACTTC. This codes for CATSSLNYEQYF.

This sequence joins TRBV25-1 and TRBJ2-7; a possible D gene is TRBD2 (6 bases). This CDR3 contains 13 residues. Trimming shortened V by 5 bases and J by 1 base, and 9 bases separated the two germline ends. CDR1 is MGHDK, CDR2 SYGVNS, per germline. DNA of the CDR3: TGTGCCAGCAGTATAGGACTATCCTACGAGCAGTACTTC. This sequence encodes CASSIGLSYEQYF.

DNA of the CDR3: TGTGCCAGCAGTTACTCGACAGCTATCTACGAGCAGTACTTC. Protein sequence: CASSYSTAIYEQYF. The V gene is TRBV6-5, the J gene TRBJ2-7; weak D call: TRBD1 (5 bases). This CDR3 spans 14 amino acids. Germline V lookup: CDR1 MNHEY, CDR2 SVGAGI. Trimming removed 0 bases at V and 3 bases at J, with 9 bases between.

This clonotype was counted a few times. The gene calls are TRBV6-6 and TRBJ1-1; TRBD1 matches at 9 bases. The CDR3 sequence is 15 residues long. Trimming at V came to 2 bases and at J to 11 bases, leaving 12 bases not matched to a gene. Per germline, CDR1 MNHNY and CDR2 SVGAGI (reference sequence). The CDR3: CASSYRDRELERAFF. The DNA for the CDR3 is TGTGCCAGCAGTTACAGGGACAGGGAACTTGAGAGGGCTTTCTTT.

The V call is TRBV2, the J call TRBJ1-1; no reliable D call. This CDR3 is built from 15 residues. The germline CDR1 and CDR2 sequences are SNHLY and FYNNEI. Trimming took 3 bases from V and 0 from J, leaving 11 bases between them. CDR3 DNA sequence: TGTGCCAGCAGTGATTGGAGAAGAATGAACACTGAAGCTTTCTTT. Translating gives CASSDWRRMNTEAFF.

This clonotype has just a few counts. The V gene is TRBV7-2, the J gene TRBJ2-7, with D possibly matching TRBD2 (6 bases). The V end was cut by 8 bases, the J end by 3 bases, with 17 bases between. The CDR3 consists of 14 residues. Germline CDR1 reads SGHTA; CDR2 reads FQGNSA. Here the CDR3 DNA reads TGTGCCAGCTCCGATCGGGAGTCTCGCTACGAGCAGTACTTC. Its protein is CASSDRESRYEQYF.

This clonotype was picked up a small number of times. The chain carries TRBV6-6 and TRBJ2-5, with 9 nucleotides matching TRBD1. The CDR3 consists of 14 residues. V lost 9 bases to trimming and J lost 2 bases; unmatched junction nucleotides: 7. From germline, CDR1 is MNHNY and CDR2 SVGAGI (reference sequence). The CDR3: CARCGDRDQETQYF. CDR3 nucleotides: TGTGCCAGATGTGGGGACAGGGATCAAGAGACCCAGTACTTC.

The V gene is TRBV29-1, the J gene TRBJ2-3; the match to TRBD2 covers 11 bases. CDR1 and CDR2 from the germline V gene are SQVTM and ANQGSEA. After removal of 3 bases from V and 1 base from J, the junction contained 6 bases not matched to a gene. The CDR3 spans 16 residues. The CDR3 here is CSVDATSGERTDTQYF. The CDR3 DNA follows: TGCAGCGTTGACGCGACTAGCGGGGAGCGCACAGATACGCAGTATTTT.

This clonotype was recorded many times. This chain connects TRBV7-9 to TRBJ1-5; no clear D gene. The CDR3 covers 12 residues. Germline CDR1 SEHNR, CDR2 FQNEAQ (reference sequence). V lost 1 base and J 6 bases, leaving 4 bases between the germline ends. The CDR3 is CASSLGVQPQHF. CDR3 nucleotide sequence: TGTGCCAGCAGCTTAGGGGTTCAGCCCCAGCATTTT.